These 32 T cell receptor beta chains originate from one sample sequenced in a study of blood T cells in healthy people across ages. With a J-beta primer mix and a sample-barcoded 5' primer, a second PCR ran roughly 6 to 11 cycles. TCRdb itself ran the 5' RACE reads through MiXCR, one entry per CDR3 protein. This sample yields almost 800,000 distinct CDR3 sequences, of which 58% are seen a single time; 20% to 25% belongs to the top ten. Specimen: blood. The receptors here all came from a young man in good health.

The chain has TRBV10-3 and TRBJ2-1; D may be TRBD1 or TRBD2 (6 bases each). The CDR3 sequence is 19 residues long. Germline CDR1 is ENHRY and CDR2 is SYGVKD. V was pared by 4 bases and J by 0 bases, with 22 bases between. The CDR3: CAISGSSGATTSSYNEQFF. The CDR3 bases are TGTGCCATCAGTGGGAGTTCGGGGGCTACAACGAGCTCCTACAATGAGCAGTTCTTC.

The chain is built from TRBV11-2 and TRBJ2-7; 9 bases fit TRBD1. This CDR3 is 15 amino acids long. The germline V gene has CDR1 SGHAT and CDR2 FQNNGV. V lost 5 bases and J lost 3; bases outside the gene matches: 8. DNA of the CDR3: TGTGCCAGCAGCCTACAACCGGGACAGGGCTACGAGCAGTACTTC. This sequence encodes CASSLQPGQGYEQYF.

This clonotype was counted ten times or more. The chain couples TRBV7-9 to TRBJ2-1; unclear D gene. This CDR3 region has 14 residues. V was trimmed by 3 bases and J by 2 bases, leaving 8 bases between them. Germline V gives CDR1 SEHNR, CDR2 FQNEAQ (reference sequence). CDR3 loop: CASSLAGPYNEQFF. The DNA of the CDR3 is TGTGCCAGCAGCTTGGCTGGACCCTACAATGAGCAGTTCTTC. The complete variable domain, with remaining parts taken from reference TRBV7-9 and TRBJ2-1, reads DTGVSQNPRHKITKRGQNVTFRCDPISEHNRLYWYRQTLGQGPEFLTYFQNEAQLEKSRLLSDRFSAERPKGSFSTLEIQRTEQGDSAMYLCASSLAGPYNEQFFGPGTRLTVL.

This clonotype came up a few times. The chain joins TRBV5-1 to TRBJ2-3, with TRBD1 identical over 8 bases. The length of the CDR3 is 16 residues. Unmatched junction bases numbered 7, after V lost 4 bases and J lost 0 bases. Germline CDR1 reads SGHRS; CDR2 reads YFSETQ. CDR3 region: CASSKGQVTSTDTQYF. In DNA, the CDR3 is TGCGCCAGCAGCAAGGGACAGGTGACAAGCACAGATACGCAGTATTTT.

In this sample, this clonotype turned up a few times. The rearrangement links TRBV7-2 to TRBJ1-2; D call uncertain. Trimming took off 5 bases at V and 10 bases at J, with 14 bases between the two ends. CDR1 is SGHTA and CDR2 is FQGNSA in the germline V gene. This CDR3 is built from 12 residues. As DNA, the CDR3 is TGTGCCAGCAGCCTCAACACAGCAGCCTACACCTTC. Its translation is CASSLNTAAYTF.

The rearrangement joins TRBV5-1 to TRBJ2-3; D could derive from TRBD1 or TRBD2 (6 bases each). Germline values: CDR1 SGHRS, CDR2 YFSETQ. The V and J ends lost 3 bases and 6 bases respectively, with 14 bases between them. CDR3 length equals 14 residues. This CDR3 is CASSSTGAGDTQYF. The CDR3 nucleotides read TGCGCCAGCAGCTCAACGGGGGCGGGGGATACGCAGTATTTT.

A few counts support this clonotype. The V call is TRBV29-1, the J call TRBJ2-5; TRBD1 agrees at 8 bases. V gave up 4 bases and J gave up 5 bases; unmatched junction bases: 3. Germline-derived CDR1 and CDR2 are SQVTM and ANQGSEA. The CDR3 has 12 amino acids. Here the CDR3 reads CSVGTGGETQYF. The CDR3 DNA is TGCAGCGTTGGAACAGGGGGGGAGACCCAGTACTTC.

The chain has TRBV6-2 or TRBV6-3 and TRBJ2-5; 7 bases agree with TRBD2. Germline V gene sequence: CDR1 MNHEY, CDR2 SVGEGT. Trimming at V came to 7 bases and at J to 4 bases, leaving 6 bases not matched to a gene. The CDR3 spans 13 residues. This CDR3 is CASIGRGRETQYF. CDR3 nucleotide sequence: TGTGCCAGCATTGGGAGGGGTCGAGAGACCCAGTACTTC.

The J gene is TRBJ2-1, the V gene TRBV20-1, with D possibly TRBD2 on 5 matching bases. The germline CDR1 and CDR2 sequences are DFQATT and SNEGSKA (reference sequence). The CDR3 runs to 16 residues. Deletions cut 6 bases from V and 0 bases from J, with 18 bases between. The CDR3 is CSARTERKSSYNEQFF. The CDR3 nucleotides are TGCAGTGCCCGTACCGAGCGGAAGAGCTCCTACAATGAGCAGTTCTTC.

This clonotype was detected a few times. This chain joins TRBV12-3 or TRBV12-4 and TRBJ1-2, with no clear D. CDR3 length: 16 amino acids. Trimming pared 3 bases from V and 1 base from J, leaving 15 bases between. Here the CDR3 reads CASSFGSYQVNYGYTF. CDR3 sequence (DNA): TGTGCCAGCAGTTTTGGATCGTACCAAGTTAACTATGGCTACACCTTC.

There are a few counts of this clonotype. V is TRBV4-3 and J is TRBJ2-3; D is undetermined. Deletions cut 0 bases from V and 8 bases from J, with 15 bases between. This CDR3 has 15 residues. Germline V CDR1 and CDR2: LGHNA, YSLEER. CDR3 loop: CASSQDFGSWGTQYF. The CDR3 DNA reads as TGCGCCAGCAGCCAAGATTTTGGATCCTGGGGTACGCAGTATTTT.

This clonotype was counted only a few times. The chain combines TRBV12-3 or TRBV12-4 with TRBJ2-1, with D perhaps TRBD1 or TRBD2 (6 bases each). Trimming removed 6 bases from V and 10 bases from J, with 22 bases in between. The CDR3 consists of 15 residues. CDR3 DNA sequence: TGTGCCAGCAGGGGGGGTGGGGGCTACGGCAAGGAGCAGTTCTTC. It yields the protein CASRGGGGYGKEQFF.

This chain links TRBV27 with TRBJ2-7; 11 bases fit TRBD2. V lost 4 bases to trimming and J lost 7 bases; unmatched junction nucleotides: 3. The CDR3 runs 13 residues. The germline V gene encodes CDR1 MNHEY and CDR2 SMNVEV (reference sequence). The CDR3 loop is CASSYSSGREQYF. CDR3 DNA: TGTGCCAGCAGTTACTCTAGCGGGAGGGAGCAGTACTTC.

The CDR3 DNA reads as TGTGCCAGCAGCCGAGGACAGGGGAGGCAAGAGACCCAGTACTTC. Translation: CASSRGQGRQETQYF. The chain uses TRBV7-8 and TRBJ2-5, with 9 bases fitting TRBD1. The J segment lost 2 bases and the V segment lost 5 bases, leaving 6 bases of the junction unmatched. The germline V gene encodes CDR1 SGHVS and CDR2 FQNEAQ. The CDR3 covers 15 residues.

The sample holds a few counts of this clonotype. The chain is built from TRBV10-3 and TRBJ2-7, with TRBD1 matching over 7 bases. CDR3 length: 16 amino acids. Germline CDR1 ENHRY, CDR2 SYGVKD. Trimming removed 2 bases from V and 2 bases from J; junction bases left unmatched: 9. CDR3 nucleotides: TGTGCCATCAGTGAGCAGGACAGGAAGGATCCCTACGAGCAGTACTTC. Its translation is CAISEQDRKDPYEQYF.

The gene calls are TRBV7-2 and TRBJ1-2, with D unclear. V was cut by 3 bases and J by 7 bases, with 12 bases left in between. The germline V gene encodes CDR1 SGHTA and CDR2 FQGNSA. The CDR3 spans 13 residues. For the CDR3, the DNA is TGTGCCAGCAGCTTCCCCTCGGTGGGTGGCTACACCTTC. As protein: CASSFPSVGGYTF. The variable domain in full, with the rest retrieved from reference TRBV7-2 and TRBJ1-2, is GAGVSQSPSNKVTEKGKDVELRCDPISGHTALYWYRQSLGQGLEFLIYFQGNSAPDKSGLPSDRFSAERTGGSVSTLTIQRTQQEDSAVYLCASSFPSVGGYTFGSGTRLTVV.

The chain recombines TRBV5-1 with TRBJ2-6; no clear D. The CDR3 length is 16 residues. With 0 bases removed from V and 2 bases from J, the gap between germline ends came to 9 bases. Germline CDR1 SGHRS, CDR2 YFSETQ. The CDR3 DNA reads TGCGCCAGCAGCTTGGCCGGCATTACTGGGGCCAACGTCCTGACTTTC. Its translation: CASSLAGITGANVLTF.

The chain has TRBV9 and TRBJ2-2; possible D gene TRBD2, 6 bases. Germline values: CDR1 SGDLS, CDR2 YYNGEE. V was cut by 0 bases and J by 3 bases, with 9 bases left in between. This CDR3 is 15 amino acids long. The CDR3, as DNA: TGTGCCAGCAGCGTAGCGGGAGTGGACACCGGGGAGCTGTTTTTT. Amino acids: CASSVAGVDTGELFF.

The chain uses TRBV20-1 and TRBJ2-3; 8 bases are a match to TRBD2. The CDR3 consists of 15 residues. Trimming removed 3 bases from V and 4 bases from J; junction bases left unmatched: 9. Germline lookup yields CDR1 DFQATT and CDR2 SNEGSKA (reference sequence). In nucleotides, the CDR3 is TGCAGTGCTAGCCGACTAGCGTTGGTATCAGATACGCAGTATTTT. This encodes CSASRLALVSDTQYF.

The chain employs TRBV12-3 or TRBV12-4 and TRBJ2-7, with D maybe TRBD1 (6 bases). V was shortened by 6 bases and J by 3 bases, with 18 bases between the two germline ends. The CDR3 totals 15 residues. For the CDR3, the DNA is TGTGCCAGCAGCTCATCGGACAGTAAAGTCTACGAGCAGTACTTC. Amino acids: CASSSSDSKVYEQYF.

The V call is TRBV4-3, the J call TRBJ2-5; D is perhaps TRBD2 (5 bases). From germline, CDR1 is LGHNA and CDR2 YSLEER. There are 15 residues in the CDR3. Between the trimmed V and J ends, which lost 0 bases and 4 bases, there was a span of 12 bases. The CDR3 loop reads CASSQEPGLGETQYF. CDR3 sequence (DNA): TGCGCCAGCAGCCAAGAGCCGGGGTTGGGAGAGACCCAGTACTTC.

This clonotype was counted a few times. V usage is TRBV28 and J usage is TRBJ2-1, with 10 bases that match TRBD2. The length of the CDR3 is 15 residues. Per the germline V gene, CDR1 is MDHEN and CDR2 is SYDVKM. With 5 bases clipped from V and 8 bases from J, the junction kept 9 bases outside the gene matches. The CDR3 reads CASSPGLAARDEQFF. The CDR3 coding sequence is TGTGCCAGCAGTCCCGGACTAGCGGCCCGGGATGAGCAGTTCTTC.

J is TRBJ2-7 and V is TRBV6-4, with 8 bases that match TRBD2. Germline V lookup: CDR1 MRHNA, CDR2 SNTAGT. V trimming: 2 bases; J trimming: 4 bases; junction bases outside the gene matches: 25. The CDR3 loop spans 21 amino acids. The CDR3 protein is CASSDPTERENPPGGGYEQYF. CDR3 nucleotides: TGTGCCAGCAGTGACCCTACAGAGCGGGAGAACCCTCCGGGTGGGGGATACGAGCAGTACTTC.

The CDR3 loop reads CASSAPDGVFQPQHF. The CDR3, as DNA: TGTGCCAGCAGTGCCCCCGATGGAGTTTTTCAGCCCCAGCATTTT. The rearrangement uses TRBV6-5 and TRBJ1-5, with unresolved D. There are 15 residues in the CDR3. Germline-derived CDR1 and CDR2 are MNHEY and SVGAGI. V lost 5 bases, J lost 6 bases, and 17 bases lay in between.

As to this clonotype: Germline is not matched at one junction end, which may reflect a read error. The chain employs TRBV7-9 and TRBJ2-3; D unclear. There are 12 residues in the CDR3. Germline values: CDR1 SEHNR, CDR2 FQNEAQ (reference sequence). The DNA of the CDR3 is TGTACCAGCTCCACTAGCACAGATACGCAGTATTTT. It specifies CTSSTSTDTQYF. Drawing the rest from reference TRBV7-9 and TRBJ2-3, the complete variable domain is DTGVSQNPRHKITKRGQNVTFRCDPISEHNRLYWYRQTLGQGPEFLTYFQNEAQLEKSRLLSDRFSAERPKGSFSTLEIQRTEQGDSAMYLCTSSTSTDTQYFGPGTRLTVL.

The DNA of the CDR3 is TGCAGCGTTGAATCTTTGGGCACCTACTATGGCTACACCTTC. This translates into CSVESLGTYYGYTF. This chain joins TRBV29-1 and TRBJ1-2; D uncertain. Germline assignment: CDR1 SQVTM and CDR2 ANQGSEA. Trimming removed 2 bases at V and 3 bases at J, with 13 bases between. CDR3 length: 14 amino acids.

This clonotype was found a few times. This CDR3 is CASSDTAWGLDEQFF. For the CDR3, the DNA is TGTGCCAGCAGCGATACCGCGTGGGGTCTGGATGAGCAGTTCTTC. The chain is built from TRBV6-2 or TRBV6-3 and TRBJ2-1, with D unclear. Per the germline V gene, CDR1 is MNHEY and CDR2 is SVGEGT. With 6 bases removed from V and 8 bases from J, the gap between germline ends came to 20 bases. The CDR3 is 15 residues long.

CDR3 nucleotides: TGTGCCACACGGCCTGGGGGCGGCTATGGAGTGTACGAGCAGTACTTC. Translating gives CATRPGGGYGVYEQYF. The chain is built from TRBV6-6 and TRBJ2-4; D might be TRBD1 (6 bases). The J call could be wrong; TRBJ2-7 is a better fit for the DNA end. The CDR3 has 16 residues. Germline V gene data show CDR1 as MNHNY and CDR2 as SVGAGI (reference sequence).

This clonotype has a count of ten or more. CDR3 protein: CASSMDRDNEQFF. The CDR3, as DNA: TGCGCCAGCAGCATGGACAGGGACAATGAGCAGTTCTTC. The chain links TRBV5-1 to TRBJ2-1, with 8 bases that match TRBD1. The CDR3 is made up of 13 amino acids. Germline lookup yields CDR1 SGHRS and CDR2 YFSETQ. Trimming at V came to 4 bases and at J to 5 bases, leaving 2 bases not matched to a gene.

The rearrangement uses TRBV2 and TRBJ2-3; 9 bases line up with TRBD2. V trimming: 2 bases; J trimming: 8 bases; junction bases outside the gene matches: 2. Germline CDR1 is SNHLY and CDR2 is FYNNEI. There are 13 residues in the CDR3. The CDR3 loop reads CASSELAGITQYF. CDR3 in DNA: TGTGCCAGCAGTGAACTAGCGGGGATTACGCAGTATTTT.

In this sample, this clonotype turned up a few times. The chain combines TRBV6-5 with TRBJ2-7, with 8 bases identical to TRBD1. V dropped 6 bases and J dropped 2; count of bases not matched to a gene: 6. The CDR3 is 14 residues long. Looked up from germline, CDR1 is MNHEY and CDR2 is SVGAGI. The DNA of the CDR3 is TGTGCCAGCAGAGTCGGGACAGGCCCCTACGAGCAGTACTTC. This gives the protein CASRVGTGPYEQYF.

The gene calls are TRBV6-5 and TRBJ2-2, with no clear D. Germline V gene lookup returns CDR1 MNHEY and CDR2 SVGAGI. V lost 2 bases to trimming and J lost 6 bases, with 10 bases between them. CDR3 length: 14 residues. CDR3 DNA sequence: TGTGCCAGCAGTTACGGCCTTCGGCCCGGGGAGCTGTTTTTT. Protein sequence: CASSYGLRPGELFF.